The rows below give T cell receptor beta chains drawn from one sample of a study of OX40 agonist ivuxolimab in advanced cancers. Data came from immunoSEQ multiplex PCR; TCRdb stores just in-frame clones and leaves some out. This table holds around 35,000 clones, approximately 80% found once. Source: CD4+ or CD8+ T cells sorted from blood, taken in a trial of the OX40 agonist ivuxolimab. All receptors derive from an adult with an advanced solid tumor such as melanoma, head and neck, liver or kidney cancer. CDR3s include the opening cysteine and the closing phenylalanine or tryptophan. A D gene is named only where the DNA matches it firmly. Not all rows give a size; the values are once, few, many and, for expanded clones, a class.

CASSPYRTGSTDTQYF TGTGCCAGCAGCCCTTACCGGACAGGGAGCACAGATACGCAGTATTTT NA TRBJ2-3 TRBD1 TRBV11-2
CASSPQVGVADTQYF TGTGCCAGCTCACCACAAGTTGGAGTGGCAGATACGCAGTATTTT NA TRBJ2-3 NA TRBV18
CASSPPGRCSGNTIYF TGTGCCAGCAGCCCTCCGGGACGGTGCTCTGGAAACACCATATATTTT once TRBJ1-3 NA TRBV13
CATQGLASWEQYF TGTGCCACCCAGGGACTAGCTTCGTGGGAGCAGTACTTC NA TRBJ2-7 TRBD2 TRBV19
CASSQSQVEQFF TGTGCCAGCAGCCAATCCCAGGTAGAGCAGTTCTTC NA TRBJ2-1 NA TRBV7-6
CASSFGVTTGELFF TGTGCCAGCAGCTTCGGGGTGACCACCGGGGAGCTGTTTTTT NA TRBJ2-2 NA TRBV5-5
CASSYPPGPRYGYTF TGTGCCAGCAGCTACCCCCCGGGACCGCGCTATGGCTACACCTTC NA TRBJ1-2 NA TRBV6-5
CASSPGGPDTQYF TGCGCCAGCAGCCCAGGGGGCCCCGATACGCAGTATTTT NA TRBJ2-3 TRBD1 TRBV5-1
CASSYVGVGGEKLFF TGTGCCAGCAGTTACGTAGGCGTCGGGGGAGAAAAACTGTTTTTT NA TRBJ1-4 NA TRBV6-5
CASSLDPGGWYEQYF TGTGCCAGCAGCTTAGACCCAGGGGGCTGGTACGAGCAGTACTTC NA TRBJ2-7 TRBD1 TRBV7-2
CASSSGRDRRTYEQYF TGTGCCAGCAGCTCGGGGAGGGACCGTAGGACCTACGAGCAGTACTTC NA TRBJ2-7 TRBD2 TRBV7-9
CVSRTLNYGYTF TGTGTTTCCAGGACCTTGAACTATGGCTACACCTTC NA TRBJ1-2 NA TRBV6-5
CASRGSLGADTQYF TGTGCCAGCAGGGGGAGCCTAGGGGCAGATACGCAGTATTTT few TRBJ2-3 NA TRBV2
CATQGGIGQPQHF TGTGCCACTCAGGGAGGTATTGGTCAGCCCCAGCATTTT NA TRBJ1-5 NA TRBV6-5
CASSQTQGAEAFF TGTGCCAGCAGCCAAACCCAGGGCGCTGAAGCTTTCTTT NA TRBJ1-1 NA TRBV11-3
CASIRASRDYEQYF TGTGCCAGCATTCGGGCAAGCCGGGACTACGAGCAGTACTTC NA TRBJ2-7 NA TRBV2
CASSRTGGTQPQHF TGTGCCAGCAGTCGCACAGGGGGGACTCAGCCCCAGCATTTT NA TRBJ1-5 TRBD1 TRBV27
CASSLAMGHVDEQYF TGCGCCAGCAGCTTGGCCATGGGACACGTGGACGAGCAGTACTTC NA TRBJ2-7 NA TRBV5-1
CATSGTASETQYF TGTGCCACATCCGGGACGGCAAGTGAGACCCAGTACTTC NA TRBJ2-5 NA TRBV10-3
CASSLVSGLAGDLEQFF TGTGCCAGCAGCTTAGTATCTGGGCTAGCGGGAGATCTTGAGCAGTTCTTC few TRBJ2-1 TRBD2 TRBV7-2
CASSRQGNSPLHF TGTGCCAGCAGTAGACAGGGAAATTCACCCCTCCACTTT few TRBJ1-6 TRBD1 TRBV7-9
CASRRTSGTYEQYF TGTGCCAGCAGAAGGACTAGCGGGACCTACGAGCAGTACTTC NA TRBJ2-7 TRBD2 TRBV27
CASSLEPGLAGAPPDTQYF TGTGCCAGCAGCTTAGAACCGGGACTAGCGGGGGCCCCCCCGGATACGCAGTATTTT NA TRBJ2-3 TRBD2 TRBV7-8
CASSPTSGREETQYF TGTGCCAGCTCTCCCACTAGCGGGAGGGAAGAGACCCAGTACTTC NA TRBJ2-5 TRBD2 TRBV18
CSVAATNTEAFF TGCAGCGTTGCGGCAACCAACACTGAAGCTTTCTTT few TRBJ1-1 NA TRBV29-1
CASSLPSETQYF TGTGCCAGCAGCTTACCTTCGGAGACCCAGTACTTC NA TRBJ2-5 NA TRBV5-4
CASSQTTGGGYTF TGCGCCAGCAGCCAAACGACCGGGGGAGGCTACACCTTC NA TRBJ1-2 NA TRBV4-3
CASSLRGGETQYF TGTGCCAGCTCCCTGCGCGGAGGAGAGACCCAGTACTTC NA TRBJ2-5 NA TRBV18
CASSLQGIGSGNTIYF TGCGCCAGCAGCTTACAGGGTATCGGCTCTGGAAACACCATATATTTT few TRBJ1-3 NA TRBV5-1
CATSRDSSGGARGEQYF TGTGCCACCAGCAGAGACTCGAGCGGGGGGGCCCGAGGCGAGCAGTACTTC NA TRBJ2-7 TRBD2 TRBV15
CASSYTGQRTGELFF TGTGCCAGCAGTTATACGGGACAACGGACCGGGGAGCTGTTTTTT NA TRBJ2-2 NA TRBV5-5
CASSLTLGTTGELFF TGTGCCAGCAGCTTGACACTCGGTACCACCGGGGAGCTGTTTTTT few TRBJ2-2 NA TRBV5-6
CASSHPGQRETQYF TGCGCCAGCAGCCATCCGGGACAGCGAGAGACCCAGTACTTC NA TRBJ2-5 TRBD1 TRBV4-1
CASSVGIAFATDTQYF TGTGCCAGCAGCGTAGGTATAGCGTTCGCCACAGATACGCAGTATTTT few TRBJ2-3 NA TRBV9
CSAAEAGELFF TGCAGCGCGGCAGAGGCCGGGGAGCTGTTTTTT NA TRBJ2-2 NA TRBV29-1
CASRSRGNQPQHF TGTGCCAGTAGATCGAGGGGCAATCAGCCCCAGCATTTT NA TRBJ1-5 NA TRBV19
CAISLGTREGEQYF TGTGCCATCAGTTTAGGGACCCGGGAAGGCGAGCAGTACTTC NA TRBJ2-7 NA TRBV10-3
CASSLPGTQTQHF TGTGCCAGCAGCTTGCCCGGGACCCAGACCCAGCACTTC NA TRBJ2-5 NA TRBV11-2
CASSQGTGGSLRGGYTF TGCGCCAGCAGCCAAGGGACAGGGGGCTCATTGAGGGGTGGCTACACCTTC NA TRBJ1-2 TRBD1 TRBV4-1
CASSPITGLAGYEQYF TGTGCCAGCTCACCAATCACAGGACTAGCGGGTTACGAGCAGTACTTC NA TRBJ2-7 TRBD2 TRBV18
CASSHGTSGVRYEQFF TGTGCCAGCAGCCATGGGACTAGCGGGGTTAGGTATGAGCAGTTCTTC few TRBJ2-1 TRBD2 TRBV5-8
CASLPAADQNNEQFF TGTGCCAGCTTACCGGCGGCTGATCAGAACAATGAGCAGTTCTTC NA TRBJ2-1 NA TRBV6-5
CASSAEQGLARSYTF TGTGCCAGCAGTGCCGAACAGGGATTGGCGAGGAGCTACACCTTC NA TRBJ1-2 NA TRBV6-1
CASSPPDRWLSTPGGTEAFF TGTGCCAGCAGCCCCCCGGACAGATGGTTGAGTACTCCCGGGGGCACTGAAGCTTTCTTT NA TRBJ1-1 NA TRBV9
CASSLTRNTIYF TGTGCCAGCAGTTTAACACGAAACACCATATATTTT once TRBJ1-3 NA TRBV28
CASSLARGNQPQHF TGTGCCAGTAGCCTTGCTAGGGGGAATCAGCCCCAGCATTTT few TRBJ1-5 NA TRBV19
CASSRRSGGNSYNEQFF TGTGCCAGCAGCCGGAGGAGCGGGGGGAACTCCTACAATGAGCAGTTCTTC NA TRBJ2-1 TRBD2 TRBV13
CASSEAWGPGGYTF TGTGCCAGCAGTGAAGCTTGGGGACCAGGTGGCTACACCTTC NA TRBJ1-2 NA TRBV2
CASTLRSGRSSYEQYF TGTGCCAGCACCCTGAGAAGCGGGAGGTCCTCCTACGAGCAGTACTTC NA TRBJ2-7 TRBD2 TRBV7-2